This TCR beta chain was recovered during a study of blood T cell repertoires in COVID-19. In the study overall: COVID-19 samples collected from the United States, Italy and Spain covered acute and convalescent phases.

In the original workflow: Reference gene primer amplification gave nucleated cell count estimates. Profiling relied on immunoSEQ multiplex PCR, and the TCRdb table lists in-frame clones only, not all of them. V and J calls plus clone size are reproduced from that table; the DNA served to infer D and trimming. Of about 260,000 clones listed, around four fifths are singletons. In terms of age and location, participants ranged from about 18 to 90 years and lived in approximately 24 US areas. Each participant's cohort was designated according to participant-reported clinical history. Deletions cut 8 bases from V and 11 bases from J, with 13 bases between. The CDR3 runs 12 residues. Germline-derived CDR1 and CDR2 are MDHEN and SYDVKM.

The rearrangement links TRBV28 to TRBJ1-6, with D perhaps TRBD1 (6 bases). What was sequenced was PBMCs or T cells enriched from blood (not recorded which). This clonotype was sampled from a man aged 25 to 40 with acute COVID-19. CDR3 protein: CASVTGVTPLHF. DNA of the CDR3: TGTGCCAGCGTGACAGGAGTTACACCCCTCCACTTT.